This T cell receptor (beta chain) was captured in a study of response to subunit inactivated influenza vaccine. In TCRdb, the RT-PCR reads were re-called with MiXCR into one record per CDR3 protein. The sample carries around 570,000 distinct CDR3 sequences, about 8% recorded once. This clonotype occurred many times. This TCR derives from a man aged 45-69 years who received an inactivated influenza vaccine. The material sequenced was PBMCs from blood, taken roughly 24 months after vaccination.

CDR3 sequence reads: CASSEAGRGGKQYF. The CDR3 nucleotides read TGTGCCAGCAGTGAAGCCGGCAGGGGGGGGAAGCAGTACTTC. The V gene is TRBV2, the J gene TRBJ2-7; either TRBD1 or TRBD2 may fit D (7 bases each). The CDR3 covers 14 residues. Deletions cut 0 bases from V and 8 bases from J, with 14 bases between. Germline CDR1 SNHLY, CDR2 FYNNEI.